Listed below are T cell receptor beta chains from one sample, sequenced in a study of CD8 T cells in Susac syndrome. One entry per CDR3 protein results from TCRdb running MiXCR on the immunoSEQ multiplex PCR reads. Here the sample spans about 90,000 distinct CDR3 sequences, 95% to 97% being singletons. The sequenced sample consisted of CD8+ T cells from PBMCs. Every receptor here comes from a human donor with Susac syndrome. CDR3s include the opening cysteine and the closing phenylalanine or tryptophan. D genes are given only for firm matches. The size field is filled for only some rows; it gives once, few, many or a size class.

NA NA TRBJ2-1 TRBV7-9 TGTGCCAGCAGCCGGACAGACGGTAATGAGCAGTTCTTC CASSRTDGNEQFF
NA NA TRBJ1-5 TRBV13 TGTGCCAGCAGCGTCACTGAGAATCAGCCCCAGCATTTT CASSVTENQPQHF
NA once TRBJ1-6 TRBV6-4 TGTGCCAGCAGTGACAACGGGAATTCACCCCTCCACTTT CASSDNGNSPLHF
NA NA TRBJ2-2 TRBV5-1 TGCGCCAGCAGTTTACCTACTATAACCGGGGAGCTGTTTTTT CASSLPTITGELFF
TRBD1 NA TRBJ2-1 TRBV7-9 TGTGCCAGCAGCTTAGGCCCCGGGACAGCAGCTCATGAGCAGTTCTTC CASSLGPGTAAHEQFF
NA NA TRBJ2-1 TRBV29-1 TGCAGCGCCACTGATCAAAATTACAATGAGCAGTTCTTC CSATDQNYNEQFF
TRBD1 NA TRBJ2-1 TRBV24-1 TGTGCCACCAGTGACCCCTGGAGACAGGGGCATGAGCAGTTCTTC CATSDPWRQGHEQFF
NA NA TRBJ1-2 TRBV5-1 TGCGCCAGCAGCTTGGATAGGGGCGGTGGCTACACCTTC CASSLDRGGGYTF
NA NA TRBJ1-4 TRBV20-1 TGCAGTGCTACCCCGGGTCTCGGGAAACTGTTTTTT CSATPGLGKLFF
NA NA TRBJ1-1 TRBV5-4 TGTGCCAGCAGCTTCGGGACACCCATGAACACTGAAGCTTTCTTT CASSFGTPMNTEAFF
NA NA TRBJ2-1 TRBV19 TGTGCCAGTAGTATCTGGGCCCCCTCCTCCAATGAGCAGTTCTTC CASSIWAPSSNEQFF
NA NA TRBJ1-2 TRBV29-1 TGCAGCGTCCCCCTGGCTGACGGCTACACCTTC CSVPLADGYTF
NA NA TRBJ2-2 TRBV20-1 TGCAGTGCTAGAGCCGACCGGGCCCCAGCCACCGGGGAGCTGTTTTTT CSARADRAPATGELFF
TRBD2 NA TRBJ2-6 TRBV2 TGTGCCAGCAGTGCCCCCCGGCGGACTAGCGGACCCTCTGGGGCCAACGTCCTGACTTTC CASSAPRRTSGPSGANVLTF
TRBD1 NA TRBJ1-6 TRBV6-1 TGTGCCAGCAGTCGCCAGGGACAGGGGGCAGGTTCACCCCTCCACTTT CASSRQGQGAGSPLHF
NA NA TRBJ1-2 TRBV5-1 TGCGCCAGCAGCTGGGGAGACTATGGCTACACCTTC CASSWGDYGYTF
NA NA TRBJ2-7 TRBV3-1 TGTGCCAGCAGCCAAGACAGGTATTACGAGCAGTACTTC CASSQDRYYEQYF
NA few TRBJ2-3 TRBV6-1 TGTGCCAGCAGTCCTAGCTCAGATACGCAGTATTTT CASSPSSDTQYF
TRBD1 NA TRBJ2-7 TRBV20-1 TGCAGTGCCGAGGCTGGACAGGGGTACGAGCAGTACTTC CSAEAGQGYEQYF
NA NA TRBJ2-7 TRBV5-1 TGCGCCAGCAGCGACCCGGGTCCCTACGAGCAGTACTTC CASSDPGPYEQYF
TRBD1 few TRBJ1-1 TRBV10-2 TGCGCCACGAGGACAGGAGGAGGCACTGAAGCTTTCTTT CATRTGGGTEAFF
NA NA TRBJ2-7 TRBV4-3 TGCGCCAGCAGCCAAGATACAACGGAGAGTCAGTACTTC CASSQDTTESQYF
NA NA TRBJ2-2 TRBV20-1 TGCAGTGCTCTTGGGGCGAGCGGGGAGCTGTTTTTT CSALGASGELFF
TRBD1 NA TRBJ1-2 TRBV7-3 TGTGCCAGCAGCTTAGGGCCCACAGGGGGCTATGGCTACACCTTC CASSLGPTGGYGYTF
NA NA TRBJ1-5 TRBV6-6 TGTGCCAGCAGCTCGGGAGGGGAGCGGAATCAGCCCCAGCATTTT CASSSGGERNQPQHF
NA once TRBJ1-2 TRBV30 TGTGCCTGCAATAACGGGGACCGCGACTATGGCTACACCTTC CACNNGDRDYGYTF
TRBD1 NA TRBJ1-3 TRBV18 TGTGCCAGCTCACTCGCGGGACAGCCGCCTGGAAACACCATATATTTT CASSLAGQPPGNTIYF
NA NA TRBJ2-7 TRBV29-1 TGCAGCGTTCGGGGGGCCCACCTTCAATCCTACGAGCAGTACTTC CSVRGAHLQSYEQYF
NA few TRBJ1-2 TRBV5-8 TGTGCCAGCAGCTTGGGGGTTGAAGGCTACACCTTC CASSLGVEGYTF
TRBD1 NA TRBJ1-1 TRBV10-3 TGTGCCATCGCACGGACAGGGAACACTGAAGCTTTCTTT CAIARTGNTEAFF
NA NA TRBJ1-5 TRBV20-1 TGCAGTGCTCTAGGACACGGGGGAGGTGGCAATCAGCCCCAGCATTTT CSALGHGGGGNQPQHF
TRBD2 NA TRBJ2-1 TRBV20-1 TGCAGTGCTAGGGTACCGGGACTAGCGGGGGGGCCTGTCCACAATGAGCAGTTCTTC CSARVPGLAGGPVHNEQFF
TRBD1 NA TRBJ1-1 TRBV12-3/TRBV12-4 TGTGCCAGCAGTGTCCCGGGACAGGGGAACACTGAAGCTTTCTTT CASSVPGQGNTEAFF
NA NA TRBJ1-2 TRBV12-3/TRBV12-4 TGTGCCAGCCAGGGCGGGAGAGATGGCTACACCTTC CASQGGRDGYTF
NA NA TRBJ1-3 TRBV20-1 TGCAGTGCTAGAGATCTTTCCGGATCTGGAAACACCATATATTTT CSARDLSGSGNTIYF
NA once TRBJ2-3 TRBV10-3 TGTGCCAGTACCGGGGGTAGCACAGATACGCAGTATTTT CASTGGSTDTQYF
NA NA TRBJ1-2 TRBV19 TGTGCCAGTAGTATTCGGGGACCCTTTAACTATGGCTACACCTTC CASSIRGPFNYGYTF
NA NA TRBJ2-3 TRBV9 TGTGCCAGCAGCGTAGACACGAATCTCCTGGATACGCAGTATTTT CASSVDTNLLDTQYF
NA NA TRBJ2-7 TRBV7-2 TGTGCCAGCAGCACGACAGATTCTTACGAGCAGTACTTC CASSTTDSYEQYF
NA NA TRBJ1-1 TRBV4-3 TGCGCCAGCAGCCAAGACACGATGGGCACTGAAGCTTTCTTT CASSQDTMGTEAFF
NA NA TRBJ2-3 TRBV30 TGTGCCTTTTCAGGGATAGGATCAGATACGCAGTATTTT CAFSGIGSDTQYF
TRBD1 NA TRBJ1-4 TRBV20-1 TGCAGTGCTGGGGTGACAGGGTGGAAAGAAAAACTGTTTTTT CSAGVTGWKEKLFF
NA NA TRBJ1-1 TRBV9 TGTGCCTCCAGGGGAACCGCACAGATGAACACTGAAGCTTTCTTT CASRGTAQMNTEAFF
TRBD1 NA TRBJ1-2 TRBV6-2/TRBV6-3 TGTGCCAGCACCGACAGGGCCAACTATGGCTACACCTTC CASTDRANYGYTF
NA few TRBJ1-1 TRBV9 TGTGCCAGCAGCGTAGAAGGGGCGACGAACACTGAAGCTTTCTTT CASSVEGATNTEAFF
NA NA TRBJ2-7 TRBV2 TGTGCCAGCAGTGATGGGTCCCCCTACGAGCAGTACTTC CASSDGSPYEQYF
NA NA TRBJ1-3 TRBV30 TGTGCCTGGAGTCCCACCTCTGGAAACACCATATATTTT CAWSPTSGNTIYF
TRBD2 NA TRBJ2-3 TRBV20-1 TGCAGTGCTGAGGGAAGTGGCGGGGGGAGCAGAGATACGCAGTATTTT CSAEGSGGGSRDTQYF
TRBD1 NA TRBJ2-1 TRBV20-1 TGCAGTGCCGCGGGGCTACTCAGACAGGGGGCTTCAGGCAATGAGCAGTTCTTC CSAAGLLRQGASGNEQFF
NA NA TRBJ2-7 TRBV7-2 TGTGCCAGCAGCTTCGGGGTCGGGTACGAGCAGTACTTC CASSFGVGYEQYF
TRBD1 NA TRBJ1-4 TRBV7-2 TGTGCCAGCAGCCCTCTAAGGGACAGGGGTAATGAAAAACTGTTTTTT CASSPLRDRGNEKLFF
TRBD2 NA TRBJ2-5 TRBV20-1 TGCAGTGCCAGGACTAGCGGGGTTTTGCAAGAGACCCAGTACTTC CSARTSGVLQETQYF
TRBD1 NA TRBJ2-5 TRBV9 TGTGCCAGCAGCGTAGTGGGTGAGACAGGGGGAATGGAGACCCAGTACTTC CASSVVGETGGMETQYF
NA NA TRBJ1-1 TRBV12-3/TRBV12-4 TGTGCCAGCAGTCCCAGGGGTACTGAAGCTTTCTTT CASSPRGTEAFF
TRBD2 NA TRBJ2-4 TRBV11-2 TGTGCCAGCAGCCCTAGCGGGACTGTACACATTCAGTACTTC CASSPSGTVHIQYF
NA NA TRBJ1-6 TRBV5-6 TGTGCCAGCAGCTTGGCGGGGAATAATTCACCCCTCCACTTT CASSLAGNNSPLHF
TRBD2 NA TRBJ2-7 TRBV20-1 TGCAGTGCCTGGGCTGGCGGGGGGGCCAACGAGCAGTACTTC CSAWAGGGANEQYF
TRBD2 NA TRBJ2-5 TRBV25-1 TGTGCCAGCAGTGAATCTACGGGGGGACAAGAGACCCAGTACTTC CASSESTGGQETQYF
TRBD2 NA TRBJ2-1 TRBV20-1 TGCAGTGCTAGAGCCTACGGGGGGGGAGACAATGAGCAGTTCTTC CSARAYGGGDNEQFF